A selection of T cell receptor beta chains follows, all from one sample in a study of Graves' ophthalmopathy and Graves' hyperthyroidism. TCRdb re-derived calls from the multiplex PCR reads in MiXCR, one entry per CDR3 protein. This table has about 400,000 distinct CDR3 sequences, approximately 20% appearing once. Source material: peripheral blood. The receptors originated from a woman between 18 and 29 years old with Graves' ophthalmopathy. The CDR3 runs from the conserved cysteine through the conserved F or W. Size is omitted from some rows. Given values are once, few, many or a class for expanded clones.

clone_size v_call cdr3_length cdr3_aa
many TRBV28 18 CASSTTHPPGQGYHEQYF
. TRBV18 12 CASSGTTYGYTF
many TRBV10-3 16 CAISRRGSKGIYEQYF
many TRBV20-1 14 CSARTGGDSDTQYF
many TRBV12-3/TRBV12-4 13 CASSSGVKGELFF
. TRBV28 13 CASNPGGHNGYTF
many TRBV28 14 CASGRQVGANVLTF
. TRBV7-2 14 CASSFDRSYTEAFF
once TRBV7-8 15 CASSLEVRRQETQYF
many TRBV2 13 CAREGAAANVLTF
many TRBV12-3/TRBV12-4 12 CASSLENSPLHF
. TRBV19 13 CASREWDKTTQYF
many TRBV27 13 CASSFRAAQPQHF
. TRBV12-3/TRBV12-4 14 CASSTHDRRFEAFF
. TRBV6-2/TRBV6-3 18 CASSYSSGGRAVRDEQYF
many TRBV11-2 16 CASRTGTSGGQETQYF
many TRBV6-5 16 CASSSSDRGTNQPQHF
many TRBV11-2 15 CASSHISISITEAFF
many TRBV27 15 CASSSSGTGVETQYF
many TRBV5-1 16 CASSLRTSGSSYEQYF
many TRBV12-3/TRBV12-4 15 CATRSPGQGYNEQFF
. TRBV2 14 CASSDVGRTYEQYF
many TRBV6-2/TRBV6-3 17 CASSYSNPPGRDQPQHF
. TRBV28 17 CATRTGRTGSDNQPQHF
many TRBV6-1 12 CASSVSRGGTFF
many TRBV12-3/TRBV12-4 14 CASSLRLVGAEAFF
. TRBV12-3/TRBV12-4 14 CASSPDRRNSPLHF
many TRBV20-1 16 CSASRQGDRRQETQYF
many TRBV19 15 CASSGLPGQGFEQYF
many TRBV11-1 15 CASSLQNSGANVLTF
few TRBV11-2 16 CASSLDRVEGRTEAFF
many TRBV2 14 CASSEVLSNQPQHF